Each of the 8 T cell receptor beta chains below was sequenced from the same sample in a study of blood T cell repertoires in COVID-19. Sequencing used immunoSEQ multiplex PCR; TCRdb keeps in-frame clones, though not all of them. This sample has 150,000 or so clones, with about four fifths found just once. Sequencing was performed on peripheral blood. The receptors were gathered from a man in his fifties or sixties with active or convalescent COVID-19.

The V gene is TRBV9, the J gene TRBJ1-1; 8 bases are shared with TRBD1. Germline values: CDR1 SGDLS, CDR2 YYNGEE. The CDR3 contains 15 residues. V trimming: 4 bases; J trimming: 3 bases; junction bases outside the gene matches: 8. CDR3 sequence: CASSPGQGVDTEAFF. Written as DNA, the CDR3 is TGTGCCAGCAGCCCAGGACAGGGAGTGGACACTGAAGCTTTCTTT.

The rearrangement links TRBV6-5 to TRBJ1-2, with D possibly matching TRBD1 (6 bases). The germline V and J ends were trimmed by 9 bases and 8 bases, with 19 bases remaining between them. Germline V gene lookup returns CDR1 MNHEY and CDR2 SVGAGI. CDR3 size: 13 residues. CDR3 bases: TGTGCCAGTCCCCCATCAGGGGAAGTAGGCTACACCTTC. Translating gives CASPPSGEVGYTF.

The V call is TRBV12-3 or TRBV12-4, the J call TRBJ2-7, with D possibly TRBD2 on 5 matching bases. This CDR3 contains 12 residues. Deletions cut 2 bases from V and 7 bases from J, with 9 bases between. In nucleotides, the CDR3 is TGTGCCAGCAGTTTACCGGGATGGGAGCAGTACTTC. It yields the protein CASSLPGWEQYF.

This clone was seen only once. This chain links TRBV6-1 with TRBJ2-5, with TRBD2 identical over 9 bases. Germline CDR1 reads MNHNS; CDR2 reads SASEGT. CDR3 size: 16 residues. Unmatched junction bases numbered 7, after V lost 1 base and J lost 4 bases. The CDR3 nucleotides read TGTGCCAGCAGTGAAGACCGCAGCGGGAGGCGAGAGACCCAGTACTTC. Amino acid sequence: CASSEDRSGRRETQYF.

The chain has TRBV24-1 and TRBJ2-7; 12 positions agree with TRBD1. The V gene end was trimmed by 3 bases and the J gene end by 9 bases; junction bases not matched to a gene: 8. Germline values: CDR1 KGHDR, CDR2 SFDVKD. The length of the CDR3 is 15 residues. The CDR3 nucleotides are TGTGCCACCAGTGATGGGGGACAGGGGGCACGAGGGCAGTACTTC. Protein sequence: CATSDGGQGARGQYF.

This sequence joins TRBV3-1 (or the pseudogene TRBV3-2) and TRBJ2-7; D call uncertain. Germline values: CDR1 LGHDT, CDR2 YNNKEL (reference sequence). The length of the CDR3 is 14 residues. Trimming removed 0 bases at V and 7 bases at J, with 13 bases between. The CDR3 DNA follows: TGTGCCAGCAGCCAAGACGGCGTTGCGCGGGAGCAGTACTTC. Its protein is CASSQDGVAREQYF.

V is TRBV7-3 and J is TRBJ2-2; perhaps TRBD1 as D (6 bases). CDR3 length: 17 residues. V was trimmed by 4 bases and J by 5 bases, leaving 20 bases between them. Germline assignment: CDR1 SGHTA and CDR2 FQGTGA. CDR3 nucleotides: TGTGCCAGCAGCTCCAAGGGGAGAGGGGGTGCGACCGGGGAGCTGTTTTTT. Translating it yields CASSSKGRGGATGELFF.

This chain connects TRBV5-1 to TRBJ1-4; 11 nucleotides line up with TRBD1. With V trimmed by 7 bases and J by 8 bases, 7 bases remained unmatched. From germline, CDR1 is SGHRS and CDR2 YFSETQ. CDR3 length: 14 residues. CDR3 nucleotide sequence: TGCGCCAGCGGCCCGGGACAGGGGGAAGAAAAACTGTTTTTT. Its translation is CASGPGQGEEKLFF.